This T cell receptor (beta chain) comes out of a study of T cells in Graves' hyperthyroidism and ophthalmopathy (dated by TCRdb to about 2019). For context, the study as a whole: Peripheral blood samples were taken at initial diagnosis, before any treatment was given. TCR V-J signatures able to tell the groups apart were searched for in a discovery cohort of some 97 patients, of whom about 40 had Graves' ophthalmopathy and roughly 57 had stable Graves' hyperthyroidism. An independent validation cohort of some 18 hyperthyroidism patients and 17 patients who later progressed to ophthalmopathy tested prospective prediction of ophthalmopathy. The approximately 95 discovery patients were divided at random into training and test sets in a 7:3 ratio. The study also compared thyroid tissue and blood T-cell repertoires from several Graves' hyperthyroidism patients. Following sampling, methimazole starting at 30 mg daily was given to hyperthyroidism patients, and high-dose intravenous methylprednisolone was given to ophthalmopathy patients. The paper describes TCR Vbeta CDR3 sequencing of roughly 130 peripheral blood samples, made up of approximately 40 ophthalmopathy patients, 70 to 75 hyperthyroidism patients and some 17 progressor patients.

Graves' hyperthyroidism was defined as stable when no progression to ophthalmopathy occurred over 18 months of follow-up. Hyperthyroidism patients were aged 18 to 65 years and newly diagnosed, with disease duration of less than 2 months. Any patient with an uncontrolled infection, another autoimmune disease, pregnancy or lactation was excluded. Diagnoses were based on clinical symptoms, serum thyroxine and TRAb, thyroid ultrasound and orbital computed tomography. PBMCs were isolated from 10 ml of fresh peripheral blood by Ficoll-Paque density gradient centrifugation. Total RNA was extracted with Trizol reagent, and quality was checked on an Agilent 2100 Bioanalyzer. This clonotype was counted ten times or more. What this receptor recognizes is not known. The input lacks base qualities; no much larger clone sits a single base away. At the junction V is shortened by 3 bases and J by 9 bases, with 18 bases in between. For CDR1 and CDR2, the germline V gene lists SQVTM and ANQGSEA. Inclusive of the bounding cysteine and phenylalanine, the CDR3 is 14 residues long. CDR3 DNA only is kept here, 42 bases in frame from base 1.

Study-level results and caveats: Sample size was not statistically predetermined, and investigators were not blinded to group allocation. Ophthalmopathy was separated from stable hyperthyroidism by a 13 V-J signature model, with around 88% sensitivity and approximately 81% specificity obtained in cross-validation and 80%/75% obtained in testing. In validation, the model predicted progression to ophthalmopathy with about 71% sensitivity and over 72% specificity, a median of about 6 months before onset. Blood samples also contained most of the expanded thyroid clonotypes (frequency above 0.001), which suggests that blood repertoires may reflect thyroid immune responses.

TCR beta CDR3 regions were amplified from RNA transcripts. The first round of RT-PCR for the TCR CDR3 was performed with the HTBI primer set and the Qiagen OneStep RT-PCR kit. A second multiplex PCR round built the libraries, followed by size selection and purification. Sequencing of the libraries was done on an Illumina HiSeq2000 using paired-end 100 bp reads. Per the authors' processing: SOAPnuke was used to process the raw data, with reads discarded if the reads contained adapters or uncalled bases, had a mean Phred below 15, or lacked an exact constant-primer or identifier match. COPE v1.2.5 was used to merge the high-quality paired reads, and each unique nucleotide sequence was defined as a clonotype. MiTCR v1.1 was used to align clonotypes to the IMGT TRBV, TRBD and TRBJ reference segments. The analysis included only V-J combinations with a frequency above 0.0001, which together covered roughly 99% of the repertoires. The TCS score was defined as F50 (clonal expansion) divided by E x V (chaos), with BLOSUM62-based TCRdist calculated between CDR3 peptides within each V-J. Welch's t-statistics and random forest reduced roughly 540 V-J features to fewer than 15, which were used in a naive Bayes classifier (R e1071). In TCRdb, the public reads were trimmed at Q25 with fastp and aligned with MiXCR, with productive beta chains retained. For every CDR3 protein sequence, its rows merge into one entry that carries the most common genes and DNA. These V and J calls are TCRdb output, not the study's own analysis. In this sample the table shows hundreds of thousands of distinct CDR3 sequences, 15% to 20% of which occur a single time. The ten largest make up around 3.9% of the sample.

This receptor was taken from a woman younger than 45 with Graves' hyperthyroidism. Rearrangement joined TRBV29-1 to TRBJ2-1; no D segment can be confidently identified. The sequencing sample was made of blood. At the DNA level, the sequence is TGCAGCGTTGACCGAGGTATAGCAGACACTGAGCAGTTCTTC. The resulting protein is CSVDRGIADTEQFF.